Listed below are T cell receptor beta chains from one sample, sequenced in a study of blood T cell repertoires in COVID-19. TCRdb's table, derived via immunoSEQ multiplex PCR, lists solely in-frame clones and lacks some. The repertoire holds around 400,000 clones, with around 87% as singletons. Specimen: peripheral blood. Receptors originate from a woman between 55 and 75 years old with COVID-19, enrolled during active disease. CDR3s include the opening cysteine and the closing phenylalanine or tryptophan. A clone size is listed for some rows: how often the clone was seen (once, few, many), or a class if it is expanded.

TRBV3-1/TRBV3-2	-	TRBJ1-1	CASSHDGVTEAFF
TRBV6-6	-	TRBJ2-7	CASSRDSYEQYF
TRBV27	-	TRBJ1-2	CASSRAGTNYGYTF
TRBV2	-	TRBJ2-1	CASVWRTTDNEQFF
TRBV23-1	-	TRBJ2-7	CASTSVLDGGKGYEQYF
TRBV15	-	TRBJ2-1	CATSRMGDSMRNGEQFF
TRBV5-1	once	TRBJ1-3	CASQGASGNTIYF
TRBV18	-	TRBJ2-7	CASSPAPGQGAYEQYF
TRBV6-5	-	TRBJ1-2	CASSYFVGQSYGYTF
TRBV6-2/TRBV6-3	once	TRBJ2-5	CASSLTGDQRTQYF
TRBV7-2	-	TRBJ2-2	CASIGASGYTGELFF
TRBV2	-	TRBJ2-1	CASSWKTGGSYNEQFF
TRBV5-1	-	TRBJ1-2	CASSLSRTYNYGYTF
TRBV5-4	-	TRBJ2-1	CASSLTSGVYNEQFF
TRBV5-1	-	TRBJ1-2	CASSLGPGLNYGYTF
TRBV19	-	TRBJ1-1	CASRGGSMNTEAFF
TRBV28	-	TRBJ2-5	CASSLARTGGQETQYF
TRBV10-2	-	TRBJ1-1	CASDTGSDTEAFF
TRBV18	-	TRBJ1-4	CASSPAGSNEKLFF
TRBV5-8	-	TRBJ1-2	CASSFSSPPLGRTGYTF
TRBV14	-	TRBJ1-4	CASSWTATNEKLFF
TRBV3-1/TRBV3-2	-	TRBJ1-3	CASTRMRSYSGNTIYF
TRBV5-8	-	TRBJ1-1	CASSLVSQGVSLEAFF
TRBV6-5	-	TRBJ2-3	CASSRDYIPSDTQYF
TRBV6-1	-	TRBJ1-5	CASSERFDQPQHF
TRBV28	-	TRBJ1-1	CASWTAMNTEAFF
TRBV19	-	TRBJ1-1	CASSIGQNEAFF
TRBV27	-	TRBJ2-7	CASSSTGYRSYEQYF
TRBV19	-	TRBJ1-2	CASSTTGTGAGGYTF
TRBV7-9	once	TRBJ2-2	CASREPGTGELFF
TRBV28	-	TRBJ2-7	CARHSGGGGLNEQYF
TRBV30	-	TRBJ2-3	CAWSVLAGETDTQYF
TRBV27	-	TRBJ1-1	CASSLDRTRSAFF
TRBV5-1	-	TRBJ1-2	CASSLVSGTMNYGYTF
TRBV4-1	-	TRBJ1-3	CASSQAGGYSGNTIYF
TRBV5-8	-	TRBJ2-2	CASSFRRPLSNTGELFF
TRBV7-8	-	TRBJ1-1	CASSFSEDTEAFF
TRBV7-8	-	TRBJ1-6	CASSPPFYNSPLHF
TRBV7-9	-	TRBJ1-3	CASSPTGSGNTIYF
TRBV5-6	once	TRBJ1-2	CASSSQVYSGYGYTF
TRBV5-4	-	TRBJ2-2	CASSHRVTGELFF
TRBV21-1	-	TRBJ1-1	CASSPGQRNTEAFF
TRBV4-1	-	TRBJ2-7	CASRRTSGGSYEQYF
TRBV7-3	-	TRBJ2-4	CASSPQGTKNIQYF
TRBV19	once	TRBJ2-7	CASSIMRSYEQYF
TRBV4-1	-	TRBJ2-6	CASSRESSGANVLTF
TRBV2	-	TRBJ2-7	CASREVGLTGEQYF
TRBV7-2	once	TRBJ1-5	CASSSDRGNQPQHF
TRBV29-1	-	TRBJ1-2	CSGGQGAKGYTF
TRBV5-4	few	TRBJ2-7	CASSLDLAGHLVKQYF
TRBV7-2	-	TRBJ2-1	CASSHSAGGARGNEQFF
TRBV19	-	TRBJ1-1	CASSTQIRLNTEAFF
TRBV11-2	-	TRBJ1-1	CASSLSAANTEAFF